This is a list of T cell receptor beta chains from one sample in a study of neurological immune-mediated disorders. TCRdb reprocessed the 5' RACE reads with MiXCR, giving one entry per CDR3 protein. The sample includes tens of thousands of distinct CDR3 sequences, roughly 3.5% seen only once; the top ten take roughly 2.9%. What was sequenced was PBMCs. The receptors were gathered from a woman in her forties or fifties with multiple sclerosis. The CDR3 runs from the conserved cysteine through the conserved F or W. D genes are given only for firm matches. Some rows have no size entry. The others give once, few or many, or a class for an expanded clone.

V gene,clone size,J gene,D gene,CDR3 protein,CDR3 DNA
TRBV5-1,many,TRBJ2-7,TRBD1,CASSSTGTGDYEQYF,TGCGCCAGCAGCTCGACTGGGACAGGAGACTACGAGCAGTACTTC
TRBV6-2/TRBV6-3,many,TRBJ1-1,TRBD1,CASSDRDRIMNTEAFF,TGTGCCAGCAGTGACCGGGACAGGATAATGAACACTGAAGCTTTCTTT
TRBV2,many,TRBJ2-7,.,CASSEWSQAAYEQYF,TGTGCCAGCAGTGAATGGAGTCAGGCAGCCTACGAGCAGTACTTC
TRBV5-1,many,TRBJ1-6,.,CATSDAGINNSPLHF,TGCGCCACCTCGGACGCAGGGATCAATAATTCACCCCTCCACTTT
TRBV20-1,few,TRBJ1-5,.,CSARAEALTGSNQPQHF,TGCAGTGCTAGAGCAGAAGCCCTGACGGGGAGCAATCAGCCCCAGCATTTT
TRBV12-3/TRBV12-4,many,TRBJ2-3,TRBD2,CASRLAGATDTQYF,TGTGCCAGCCGCTTAGCGGGGGCCACAGATACGCAGTATTTT
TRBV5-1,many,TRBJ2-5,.,CASRGLVTETQYF,TGCGCCAGCAGAGGCTTGGTAACGGAGACCCAGTACTTC
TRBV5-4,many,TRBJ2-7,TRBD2,CASSFSGGAFEQYF,TGTGCCAGCAGCTTTAGCGGGGGGGCTTTCGAGCAGTACTTC
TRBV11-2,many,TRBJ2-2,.,CASSLVGRGLPNTGELFF,TGTGCCAGCAGCTTAGTGGGACGGGGGCTCCCTAACACCGGGGAGCTGTTTTTT
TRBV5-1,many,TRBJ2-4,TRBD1,CASSQRPQGQGAKNIQYF,TGCGCCAGCAGCCAACGACCTCAGGGACAGGGAGCCAAAAACATTCAGTACTTC
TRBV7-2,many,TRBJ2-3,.,CASSLSGLLRSTDTQYF,TGTGCCAGCAGCTTAAGCGGGCTCCTTAGAAGCACAGATACGCAGTATTTT
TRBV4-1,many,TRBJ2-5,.,CASSQDPAGLVETQYF,TGCGCCAGCAGCCAAGATCCTGCAGGGTTGGTGGAGACCCAGTACTTC
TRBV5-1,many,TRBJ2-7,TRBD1,CASSHGQGSTYEQYF,TGCGCCAGCAGCCACGGACAGGGGAGTACCTACGAGCAGTACTTC
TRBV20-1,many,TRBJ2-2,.,CSARQHQNTGELFF,TGCAGTGCACGACAGCACCAGAACACCGGGGAGCTGTTTTTT
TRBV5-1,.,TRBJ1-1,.,CASSERLNTEAFF,TGCGCCAGCAGTGAGAGATTGAACACTGAAGCTTTCTTT
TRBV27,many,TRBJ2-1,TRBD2,CASSLRRTWTSGNNEQFF,TGTGCCAGCAGTTTAAGGCGGACATGGACTAGCGGGAACAATGAGCAGTTCTTC
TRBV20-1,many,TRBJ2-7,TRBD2,CSARDVAGGFYEQYF,TGCAGTGCTAGAGATGTAGCGGGGGGTTTCTACGAGCAGTACTTC
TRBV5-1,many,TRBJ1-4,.,CASCLDRSNEKLFF,TGCGCCAGCTGTCTTGACAGATCTAATGAAAAACTGTTTTTT
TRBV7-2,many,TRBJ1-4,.,CASSLRGEWEKLFF,TGTGCCAGCAGCTTGAGAGGGGAATGGGAAAAACTGTTTTTT
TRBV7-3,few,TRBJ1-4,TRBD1,CASSSYSTGELFF,TGTGCCAGCAGCTCGTATTCCACAGGGGAACTGTTTTTT